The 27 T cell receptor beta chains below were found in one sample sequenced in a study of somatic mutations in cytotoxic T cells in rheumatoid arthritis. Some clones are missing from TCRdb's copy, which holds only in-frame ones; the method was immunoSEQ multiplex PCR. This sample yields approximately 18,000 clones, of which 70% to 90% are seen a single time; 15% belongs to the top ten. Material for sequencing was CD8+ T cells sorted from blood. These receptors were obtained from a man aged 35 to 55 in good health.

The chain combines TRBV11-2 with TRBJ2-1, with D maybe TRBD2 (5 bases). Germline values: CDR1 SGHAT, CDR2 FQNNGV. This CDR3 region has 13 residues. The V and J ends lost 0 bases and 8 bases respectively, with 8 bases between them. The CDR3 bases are TGTGCCAGCAGCTTAGATCTGAGGGATGAGCAGTTCTTC. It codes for CASSLDLRDEQFF.

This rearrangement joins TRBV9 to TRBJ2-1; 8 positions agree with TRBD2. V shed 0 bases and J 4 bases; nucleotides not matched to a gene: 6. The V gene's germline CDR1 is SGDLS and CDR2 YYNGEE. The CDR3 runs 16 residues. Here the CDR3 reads CASSVAGTRAYNEQFF. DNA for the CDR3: TGTGCCAGCAGCGTAGCCGGGACTAGAGCATACAATGAGCAGTTCTTC.

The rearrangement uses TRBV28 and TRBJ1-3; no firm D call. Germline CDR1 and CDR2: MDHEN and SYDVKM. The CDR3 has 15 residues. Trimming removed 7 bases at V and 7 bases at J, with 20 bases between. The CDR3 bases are TGTGCCAGCACCGCGGACGGAGCTCTTGGGAACACCATATATTTT. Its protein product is CASTADGALGNTIYF.

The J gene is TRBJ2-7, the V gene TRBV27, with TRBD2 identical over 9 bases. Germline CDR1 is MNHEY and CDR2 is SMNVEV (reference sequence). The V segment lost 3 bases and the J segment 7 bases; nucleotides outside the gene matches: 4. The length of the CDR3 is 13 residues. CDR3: CASSLRLAGEQYF. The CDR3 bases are TGTGCCAGCAGTTTGCGTCTAGCGGGAGAGCAGTACTTC.

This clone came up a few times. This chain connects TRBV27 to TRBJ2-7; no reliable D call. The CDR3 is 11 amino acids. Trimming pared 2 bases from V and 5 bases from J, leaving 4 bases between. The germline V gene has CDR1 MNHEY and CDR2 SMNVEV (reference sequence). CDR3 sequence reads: CASSLGNEQYF. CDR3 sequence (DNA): TGTGCCAGCAGTTTAGGGAACGAGCAGTACTTC.

The CDR3 DNA reads TGTGCCAGCAGTTTATTTAACGGTTATCCCTCCCAAGACAATGAGCAGTTCTTC. It codes for CASSLFNGYPSQDNEQFF. The chain is built from TRBV27 and TRBJ2-1, with D unresolved. CDR1 is MNHEY and CDR2 is SMNVEV in the germline V gene (reference sequence). The CDR3 totals 18 residues. V was trimmed by 1 base and J by 5 bases, leaving 21 bases between them.

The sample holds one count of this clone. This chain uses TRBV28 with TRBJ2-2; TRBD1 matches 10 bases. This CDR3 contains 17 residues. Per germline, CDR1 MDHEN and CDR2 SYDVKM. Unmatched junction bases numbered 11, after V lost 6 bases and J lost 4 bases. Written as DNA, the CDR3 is TGTGCCAGCAGAGAATTGTCGGACAGGGGGTTCACCGGGGAGCTGTTTTTT. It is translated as CASRELSDRGFTGELFF. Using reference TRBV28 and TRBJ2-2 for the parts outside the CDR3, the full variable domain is DVKVTQSSRYLVKRTGEKVFLECVQDMDHENMFWYRQDPGLGLRLIYFSYDVKMKEKGDIPEGYSVSREKKERFSLILESASTNQTSMYLCASRELSDRGFTGELFFGEGSRLTVL.

The CDR3 nucleotides are TGTGCCAGCAGCTCCCACCCTCGGAGTAGAACCTACGAGCAGTACTTC. Translation gives CASSSHPRSRTYEQYF. J is TRBJ2-7 and V is TRBV13, with no clear D. The CDR3 contains 16 residues. Trimming stripped 4 bases from V and 2 bases from J, with 18 bases between. Germline loops: CDR1 PRHDT, CDR2 FYEKMQ (reference sequence).

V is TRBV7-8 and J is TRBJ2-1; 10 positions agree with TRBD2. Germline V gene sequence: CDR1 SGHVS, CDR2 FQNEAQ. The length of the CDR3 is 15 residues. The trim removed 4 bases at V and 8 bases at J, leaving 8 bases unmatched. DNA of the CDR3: TGTGCCAGCAGCTCTAGCGGGGGCCTTTTGTATGAGCAGTTCTTC. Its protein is CASSSSGGLLYEQFF.

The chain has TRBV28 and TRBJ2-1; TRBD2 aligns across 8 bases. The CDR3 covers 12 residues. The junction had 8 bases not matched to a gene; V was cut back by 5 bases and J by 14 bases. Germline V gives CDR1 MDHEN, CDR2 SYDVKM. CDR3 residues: CASSHPGLDEFF. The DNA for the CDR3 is TGTGCCAGCAGTCATCCGGGACTAGATGAGTTCTTC.

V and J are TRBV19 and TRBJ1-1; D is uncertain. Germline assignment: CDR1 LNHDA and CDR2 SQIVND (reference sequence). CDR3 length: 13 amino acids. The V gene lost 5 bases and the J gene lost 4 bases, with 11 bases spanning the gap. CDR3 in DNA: TGTGCCAGTAGTGCCCGAGGGCGCACTGAAGCTTTCTTT. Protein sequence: CASSARGRTEAFF.

CDR3 coding DNA: TGCAGCGTTGTTTACAGGGAAGCTTTCTTT. Amino acid sequence: CSVVYREAFF. J is TRBJ1-1 and V is TRBV29-1; D perhaps matches TRBD1 (5 bases). The CDR3 consists of 10 residues. CDR1 SQVTM and CDR2 ANQGSEA come from the germline V gene. V was pared by 4 bases and J by 8 bases, with 8 bases between.

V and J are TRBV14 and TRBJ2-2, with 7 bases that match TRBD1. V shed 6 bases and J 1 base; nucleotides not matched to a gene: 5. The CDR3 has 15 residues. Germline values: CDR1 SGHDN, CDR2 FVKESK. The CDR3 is CASSLGGVNTGELFF. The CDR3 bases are TGTGCCAGCAGTTTAGGGGGCGTGAACACCGGGGAGCTGTTTTTT.

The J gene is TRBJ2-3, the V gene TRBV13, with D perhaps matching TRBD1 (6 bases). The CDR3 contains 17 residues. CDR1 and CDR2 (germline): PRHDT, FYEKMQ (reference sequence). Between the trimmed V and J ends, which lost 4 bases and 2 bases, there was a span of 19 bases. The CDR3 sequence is CASSSSGVYSPTDTQYF. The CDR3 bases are TGTGCCAGCAGCTCCTCAGGGGTGTATAGCCCCACAGATACGCAGTATTTT.

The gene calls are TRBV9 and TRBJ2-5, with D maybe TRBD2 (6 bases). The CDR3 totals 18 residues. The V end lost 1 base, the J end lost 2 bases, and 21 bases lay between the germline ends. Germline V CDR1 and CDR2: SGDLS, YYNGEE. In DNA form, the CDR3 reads TGTGCCAGCAGCGTACCGCCCCCGGCGGAGGGATTTCAAGAGACCCAGTACTTC. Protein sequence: CASSVPPPAEGFQETQYF.

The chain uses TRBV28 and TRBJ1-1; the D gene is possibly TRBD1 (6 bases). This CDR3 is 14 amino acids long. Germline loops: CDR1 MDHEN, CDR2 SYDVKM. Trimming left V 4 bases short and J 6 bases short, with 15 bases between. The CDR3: CASSSGVDFAEAFF. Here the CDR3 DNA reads TGTGCCAGCAGTTCAGGGGTCGATTTCGCTGAAGCTTTCTTT.

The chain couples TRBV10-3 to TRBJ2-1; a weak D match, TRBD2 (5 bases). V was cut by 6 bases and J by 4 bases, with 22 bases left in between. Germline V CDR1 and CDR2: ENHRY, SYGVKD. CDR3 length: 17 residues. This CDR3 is CAISVSVTALPYNEQFF. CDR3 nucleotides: TGTGCCATCAGCGTTAGCGTAACAGCCCTGCCGTACAATGAGCAGTTCTTC.

The CDR3 region has the DNA TGTGCCAGCAGCTTAGAAGGGACAGGGGGCCAGCCCCAGCATTTT. Its protein is CASSLEGTGGQPQHF. The V and J genes are TRBV7-8 and TRBJ1-5, with 12 bases fitting TRBD1. This CDR3 has 15 residues. Trimming cost V 1 base and J 7 bases; bases outside gene matches: 2. Germline assignment: CDR1 SGHVS and CDR2 FQNEAQ.

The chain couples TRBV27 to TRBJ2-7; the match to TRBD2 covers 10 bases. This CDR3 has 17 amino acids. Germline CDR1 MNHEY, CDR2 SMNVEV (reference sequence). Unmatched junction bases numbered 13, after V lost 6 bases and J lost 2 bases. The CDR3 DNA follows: TGTGCCAGCAGAGGGTGGGAGCGGGAGGGGGGTCCCTACGAGCAGTACTTC. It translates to CASRGWEREGGPYEQYF.

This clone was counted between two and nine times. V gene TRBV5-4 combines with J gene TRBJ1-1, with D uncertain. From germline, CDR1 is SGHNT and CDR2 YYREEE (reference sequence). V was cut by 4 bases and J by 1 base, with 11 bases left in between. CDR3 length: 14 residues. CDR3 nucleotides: TGTGCCAGCAGCCGTGGGTGGGGGAACACTGAAGCTTTCTTT. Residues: CASSRGWGNTEAFF.

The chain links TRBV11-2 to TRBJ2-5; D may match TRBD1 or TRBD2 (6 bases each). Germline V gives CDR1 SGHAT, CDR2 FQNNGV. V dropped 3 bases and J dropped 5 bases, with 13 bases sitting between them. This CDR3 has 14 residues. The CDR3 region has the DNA TGTGCCAGCAGCTTTGGGGGGCGCTTGGAGACCCAGTACTTC. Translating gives CASSFGGRLETQYF.

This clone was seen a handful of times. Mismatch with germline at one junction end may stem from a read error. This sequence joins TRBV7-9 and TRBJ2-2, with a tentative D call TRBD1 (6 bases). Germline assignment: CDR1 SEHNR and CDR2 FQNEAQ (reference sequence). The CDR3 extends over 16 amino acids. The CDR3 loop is CASRLGGRSNTGELFF. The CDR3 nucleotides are TGTGCCAGCAGGTTAGGGGGACGATCGAACACCGGGGAGCTGTTTTTT. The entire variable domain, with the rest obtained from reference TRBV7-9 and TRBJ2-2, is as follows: DTGVSQNPRHKITKRGQNVTFRCDPISEHNRLYWYRQTLGQGPEFLTYFQNEAQLEKSRLLSDRFSAERPKGSFSTLEIQRTEQGDSAMYLCASRLGGRSNTGELFFGEGSRLTVL.

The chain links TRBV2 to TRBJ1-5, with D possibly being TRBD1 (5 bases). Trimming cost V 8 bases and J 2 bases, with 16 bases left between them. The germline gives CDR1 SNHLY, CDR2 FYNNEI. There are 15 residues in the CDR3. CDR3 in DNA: TGTGCCAGCGGGGAAGGGGCGATGGGCAATCAGCCCCAGCATTTT. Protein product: CASGEGAMGNQPQHF. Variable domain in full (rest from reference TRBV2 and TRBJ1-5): EPEVTQTPSHQVTQMGQEVILRCVPISNHLYFYWYRQILGQKVEFLVSFYNNEISEKSEIFDDQFSVERPDGSNFTLKIRSTKLEDSAMYFCASGEGAMGNQPQHFGDGTRLSIL.

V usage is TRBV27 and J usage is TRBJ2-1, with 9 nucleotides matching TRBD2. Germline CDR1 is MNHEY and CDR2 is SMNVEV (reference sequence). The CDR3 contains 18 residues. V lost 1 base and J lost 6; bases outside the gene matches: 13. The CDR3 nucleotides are TGTGCCAGCAGTTTATGGATGTTAGCGGGAGCTTTTAGCAATGAGCAGTTCTTC. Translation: CASSLWMLAGAFSNEQFF.

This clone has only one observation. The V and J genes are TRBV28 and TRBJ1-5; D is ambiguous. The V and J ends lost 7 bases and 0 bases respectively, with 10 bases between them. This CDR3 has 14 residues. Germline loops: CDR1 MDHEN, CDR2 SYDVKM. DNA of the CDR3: TGTGCCAGCATAGGCAGTTCTAGCAATCAGCCCCAGCATTTT. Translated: CASIGSSSNQPQHF.

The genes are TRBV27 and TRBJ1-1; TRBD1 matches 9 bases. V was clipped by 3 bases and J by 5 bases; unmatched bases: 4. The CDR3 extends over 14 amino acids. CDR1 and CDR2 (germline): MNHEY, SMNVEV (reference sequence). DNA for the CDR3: TGTGCCAGCAGTTTGGACAGGGGTAGGACTGAAGCTTTCTTT. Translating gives CASSLDRGRTEAFF.

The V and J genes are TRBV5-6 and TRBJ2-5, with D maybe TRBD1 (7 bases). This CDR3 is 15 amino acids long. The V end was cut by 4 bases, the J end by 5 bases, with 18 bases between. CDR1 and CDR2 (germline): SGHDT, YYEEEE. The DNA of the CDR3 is TGTGCCAGCAGCCCGGCAGGGGGGTGGCTGGAGACCCAGTACTTC. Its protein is CASSPAGGWLETQYF.